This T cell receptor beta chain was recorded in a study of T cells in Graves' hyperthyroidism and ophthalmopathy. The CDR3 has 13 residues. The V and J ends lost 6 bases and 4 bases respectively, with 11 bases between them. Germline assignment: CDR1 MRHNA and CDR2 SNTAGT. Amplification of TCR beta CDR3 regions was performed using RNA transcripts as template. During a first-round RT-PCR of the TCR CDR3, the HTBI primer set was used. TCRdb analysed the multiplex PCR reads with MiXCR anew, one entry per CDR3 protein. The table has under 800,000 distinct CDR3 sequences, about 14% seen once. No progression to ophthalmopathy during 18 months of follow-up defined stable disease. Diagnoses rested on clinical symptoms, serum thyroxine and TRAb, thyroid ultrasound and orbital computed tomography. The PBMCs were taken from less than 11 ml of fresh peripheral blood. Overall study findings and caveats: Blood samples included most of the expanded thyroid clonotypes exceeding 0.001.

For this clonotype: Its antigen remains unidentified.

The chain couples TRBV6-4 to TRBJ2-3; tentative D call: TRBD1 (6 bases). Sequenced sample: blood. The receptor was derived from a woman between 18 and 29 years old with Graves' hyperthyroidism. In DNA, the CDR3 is TGTGCCAGCAGGCCCTCAGGGGCAGATACGCAGTATTTT. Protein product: CASRPSGADTQYF.